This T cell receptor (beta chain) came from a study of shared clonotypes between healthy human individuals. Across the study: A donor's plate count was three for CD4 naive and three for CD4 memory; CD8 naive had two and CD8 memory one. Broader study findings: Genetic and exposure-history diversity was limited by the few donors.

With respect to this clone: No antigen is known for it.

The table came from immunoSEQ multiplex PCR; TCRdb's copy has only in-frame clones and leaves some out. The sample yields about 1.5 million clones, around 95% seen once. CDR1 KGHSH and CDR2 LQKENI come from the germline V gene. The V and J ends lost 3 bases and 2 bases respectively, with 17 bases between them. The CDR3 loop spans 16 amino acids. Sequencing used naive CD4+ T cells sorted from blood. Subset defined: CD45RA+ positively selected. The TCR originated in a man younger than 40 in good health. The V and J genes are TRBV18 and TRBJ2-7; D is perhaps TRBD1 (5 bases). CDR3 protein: CASSPRAGGQAYEQYF. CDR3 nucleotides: TGTGCCAGCTCACCCCGTGCAGGCGGACAAGCCTACGAGCAGTACTTC.